Below, one T cell receptor (beta chain) is given with its context. Study processing details: Amplifying reference gene primers gave estimates of nucleated cell counts. Produced via immunoSEQ multiplex PCR; TCRdb's table is partial and in-frame only. V, J and clone size are those of that table, while D and trimming were read from the DNA. The sample has 100,000 or so clones; over 70% are singletons. V trimming: 3 bases; J trimming: 5 bases; junction bases outside the gene matches: 7. Germline loops: CDR1 KGHSH, CDR2 LQKENI. This CDR3 comprises 15 residues. This sample is part of a study of blood T cell repertoires in COVID-19. On the study more broadly: Donors in the United States, Italy and Spain gave samples during acute or convalescent COVID-19. Sources were T cells, B-cell-depleted T cells, or PBMCs; the material itself was cDNA or gDNA.

Sequenced material: peripheral blood. This receptor was identified in a human donor in a cohort sampled during active COVID-19. The J gene is TRBJ2-7, the V gene TRBV18; 10 nucleotides match TRBD2. DNA of the CDR3: TGTGCCAGCTCACCCGGGACTAGCGATGTCCACGAGCAGTACTTC. Residues: CASSPGTSDVHEQYF.